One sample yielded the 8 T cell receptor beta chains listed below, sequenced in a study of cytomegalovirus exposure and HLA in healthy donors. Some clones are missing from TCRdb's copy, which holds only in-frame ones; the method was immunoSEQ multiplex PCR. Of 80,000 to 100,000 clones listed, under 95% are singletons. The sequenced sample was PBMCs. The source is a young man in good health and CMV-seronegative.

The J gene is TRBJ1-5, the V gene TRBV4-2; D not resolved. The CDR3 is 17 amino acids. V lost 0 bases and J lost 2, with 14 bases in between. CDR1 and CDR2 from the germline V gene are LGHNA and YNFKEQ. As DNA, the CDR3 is TGTGCCAGCAGCCAAGAGGTTCCTGGGCAGGGCAATCAGCCCCAGCATTTT. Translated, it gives CASSQEVPGQGNQPQHF.

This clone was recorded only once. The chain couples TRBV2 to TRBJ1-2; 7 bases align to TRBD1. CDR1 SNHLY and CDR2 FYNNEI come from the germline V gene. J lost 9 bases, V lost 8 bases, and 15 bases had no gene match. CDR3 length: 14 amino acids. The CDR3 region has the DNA TGTGCCAGCGGAAAAGACAGGGAAGTTTCCCGCTACACCTTC. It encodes CASGKDREVSRYTF.

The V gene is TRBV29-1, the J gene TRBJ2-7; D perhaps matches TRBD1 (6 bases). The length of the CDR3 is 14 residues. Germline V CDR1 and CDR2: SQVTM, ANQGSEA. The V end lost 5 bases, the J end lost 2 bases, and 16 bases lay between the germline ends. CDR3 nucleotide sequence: TGCAGCGTTTCAGACAGGAAGGGTCCCTACGAGCAGTACTTC. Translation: CSVSDRKGPYEQYF.

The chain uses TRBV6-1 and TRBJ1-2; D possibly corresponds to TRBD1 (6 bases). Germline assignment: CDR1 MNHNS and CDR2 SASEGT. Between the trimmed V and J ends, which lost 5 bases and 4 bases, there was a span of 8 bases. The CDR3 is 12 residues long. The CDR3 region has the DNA TGTGCCAGCAGTTGGGGGCGCTATGGCTACACCTTC. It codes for CASSWGRYGYTF.

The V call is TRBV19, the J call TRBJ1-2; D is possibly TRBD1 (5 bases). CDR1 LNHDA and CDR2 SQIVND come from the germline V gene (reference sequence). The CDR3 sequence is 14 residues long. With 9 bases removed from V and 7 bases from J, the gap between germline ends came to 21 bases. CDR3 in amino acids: CASHGARGTSGYTF. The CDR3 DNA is TGTGCCAGCCACGGCGCGCGGGGGACCAGTGGCTACACCTTC.

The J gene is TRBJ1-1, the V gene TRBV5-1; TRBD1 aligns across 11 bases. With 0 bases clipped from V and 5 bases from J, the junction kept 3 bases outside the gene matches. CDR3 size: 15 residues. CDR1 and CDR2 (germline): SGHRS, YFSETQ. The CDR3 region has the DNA TGCGCCAGCAGCTTGGACGGGACAGGGGGGACTGAAGCTTTCTTT. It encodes CASSLDGTGGTEAFF.

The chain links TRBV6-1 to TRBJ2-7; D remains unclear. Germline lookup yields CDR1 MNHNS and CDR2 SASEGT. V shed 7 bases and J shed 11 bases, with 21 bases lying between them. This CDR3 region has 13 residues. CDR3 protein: CASTPASAAKEYF. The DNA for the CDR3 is TGTGCCAGCACCCCTGCTAGTGCGGCAAAGGAGTACTTC.

CDR3 sequence: CASSTDRVYNSPLHF. Here the CDR3 DNA reads TGTGCCAGCAGCACGGACAGGGTCTATAATTCACCCCTCCACTTT. The chain carries TRBV5-4 and TRBJ1-6; TRBD1 matches 8 bases. V was clipped by 4 bases and J by 3 bases; unmatched bases: 3. The germline CDR1 and CDR2 sequences are SGHNT and YYREEE (reference sequence). The CDR3 loop spans 15 amino acids.